This TCR beta chain was retrieved from a study of blood T cell repertoires in COVID-19 (dated by TCRdb to about 2020). At the level of the whole study: Samples from collaborators originated in the United States, Italy and Spain and spanned both the acute and convalescent phases of COVID-19. Samples came from the ongoing ImmuneRACE study (first 160 participants) plus 1,254 subjects from 6 global collaborators. A de-identified subject ID, COVID-19 status, age in years and sex were almost always included in the sample metadata. Subjects who had been exposed to COVID-19, were actively infected with it, or had recovered from it provided the deeply sampled blood TCRbeta repertoires that made up the dataset. The prospective study material was composed of cDNA or gDNA derived from T cells, B-cell-depleted T cells, or PBMCs. Where available, HLA class I and class II types were obtained from metadata supplied by the sample provider rather than from assay-based typing. The repertoires were released in a freely available public database intended as a resource for research on the immune response to SARS-CoV-2. The paper's findings and limits, for the study overall: How much clinical and demographic metadata was included differed by source and by participant, and the metadata was provided uncurated.

The germline V gene yields SNHLY for CDR1 and FYNNEI for CDR2. V is pruned by 7 bases and J by 1 base, leaving 9 bases of the junction without a gene match. Including the terminal cysteine and phenylalanine, the CDR3 comprises 19 residues. CDR3 DNA is the only sequence kept; it has 57 bases, read in frame from the first base. Another Seattle source contributed samples from volunteer blood donors who had recovered from COVID-19. Whole blood was collected in K2EDTA tubes by collaborating institutions according to the institutions' own protocols. For TCRbeta analysis, collaborators shipped samples as frozen whole blood, isolated PBMCs, or DNA extracted from either of those sample types. TCRbeta CDR3 regions were amplified from genomic DNA using the immunoSEQ Assay, a bias-controlled multiplex PCR. The paper's processing steps were these. Nucleated cell counts per sample were estimated from amplification of reference gene primers within the assay. To quantify the absolute abundance of each unique TCRbeta CDR3 rearrangement, sequence reads were collapsed and filtered. For each sample, productive Simpson clonality was calculated by taking the square root of Simpson's diversity index across productive rearrangements. Not all clones reach the TCRdb copy of this immuneACCESS table, which keeps in-frame sequences only. Checked studies attribute under half of the gap to unresolved V genes and leave the rest unexplained. The V and J calls and clone size were taken over from that table, and D and trimming were inferred from the DNA. In this sample the table shows about 160,000 clones, 87% of which occur a single time. The ten largest clones capture around 3.9% of the sample.

As concerns this clone: The antigen it binds to is not known. No base qualities exist here, and no much larger clone lies one base off it.

The TCR sequence derives from a woman in her sixties who had recovered from COVID-19. The specimen sequenced was peripheral blood. The chain links TRBV2 with TRBJ2-2; 16 nucleotides in the junction match TRBD2. At the DNA level, the sequence is TGTGCCAGCACAAGACCGGGACTAGCGGGGGGGCGGAACACCGGGGAGCTGTTTTTT. Its product reads: CASTRPGLAGGRNTGELFF.